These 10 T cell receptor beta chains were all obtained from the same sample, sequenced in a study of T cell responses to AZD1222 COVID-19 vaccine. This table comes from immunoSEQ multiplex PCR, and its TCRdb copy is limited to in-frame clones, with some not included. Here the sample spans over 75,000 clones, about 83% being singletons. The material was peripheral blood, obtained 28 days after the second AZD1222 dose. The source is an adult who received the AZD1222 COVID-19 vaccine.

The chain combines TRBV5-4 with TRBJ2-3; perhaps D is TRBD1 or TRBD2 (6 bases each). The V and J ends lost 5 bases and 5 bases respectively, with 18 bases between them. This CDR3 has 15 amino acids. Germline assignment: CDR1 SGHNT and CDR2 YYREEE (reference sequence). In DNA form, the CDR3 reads TGTGCCAGCAGGCCCGAGCCGGGGGCAGTAGATACGCAGTATTTT. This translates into CASRPEPGAVDTQYF. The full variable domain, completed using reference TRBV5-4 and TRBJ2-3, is ETGVTQSPTHLIKTRGQQVTLRCSSQSGHNTVSWYQQALGQGPQFIFQYYREEENGRGNFPPRFSGLQFPNYSSELNVNALELDDSALYLCASRPEPGAVDTQYFGPGTRLTVL.

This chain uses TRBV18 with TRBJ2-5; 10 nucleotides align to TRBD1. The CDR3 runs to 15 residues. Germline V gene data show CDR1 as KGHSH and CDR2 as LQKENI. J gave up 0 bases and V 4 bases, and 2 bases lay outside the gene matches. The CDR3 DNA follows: TGTGCCAGCTCACGGACAGGGGGGAACCAAGAGACCCAGTACTTC. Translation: CASSRTGGNQETQYF.

CDR3 loop: CARGPYSHTEAFF. The CDR3 DNA is TGTGCCCGGGGCCCATACTCTCACACTGAAGCTTTCTTT. The chain recombines TRBV7-9 with TRBJ1-1; D is perhaps TRBD1 (5 bases). Trimming left V 11 bases short and J 3 bases short, with 16 bases between. The germline V gene encodes CDR1 SEHNR and CDR2 FQNEAQ (reference sequence). The CDR3 length is 13 residues.

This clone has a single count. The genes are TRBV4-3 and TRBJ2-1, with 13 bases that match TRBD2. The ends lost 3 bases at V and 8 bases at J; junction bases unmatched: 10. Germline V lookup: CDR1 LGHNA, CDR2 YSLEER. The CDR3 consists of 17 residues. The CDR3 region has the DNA TGCGCCAGCAGCCAGGGAACTAGCGGGGGGGCCAGGTATGAGCAGTTCTTC. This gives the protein CASSQGTSGGARYEQFF.

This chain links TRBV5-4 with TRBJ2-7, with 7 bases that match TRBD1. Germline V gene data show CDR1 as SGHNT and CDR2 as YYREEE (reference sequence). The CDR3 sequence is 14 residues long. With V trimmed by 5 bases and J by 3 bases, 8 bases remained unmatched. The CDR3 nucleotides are TGTGCCAGCAGTAAAGAGACAGGGAGCTACGAGCAGTACTTC. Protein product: CASSKETGSYEQYF. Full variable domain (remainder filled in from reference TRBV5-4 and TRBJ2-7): ETGVTQSPTHLIKTRGQQVTLRCSSQSGHNTVSWYQQALGQGPQFIFQYYREEENGRGNFPPRFSGLQFPNYSSELNVNALELDDSALYLCASSKETGSYEQYFGPGTRLTVT.

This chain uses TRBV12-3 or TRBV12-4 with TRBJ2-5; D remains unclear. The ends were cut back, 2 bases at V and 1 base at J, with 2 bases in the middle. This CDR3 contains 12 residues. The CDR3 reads CASSLLQETQYF. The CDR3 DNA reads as TGTGCCAGCAGTTTACTCCAAGAGACCCAGTACTTC.

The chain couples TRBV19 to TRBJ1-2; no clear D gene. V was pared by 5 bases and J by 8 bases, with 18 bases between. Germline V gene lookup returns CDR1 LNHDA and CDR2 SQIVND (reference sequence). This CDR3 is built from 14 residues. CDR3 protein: CASSLERDGGGYTF. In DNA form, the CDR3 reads TGTGCCAGTAGTCTGGAGAGGGATGGTGGCGGCTACACCTTC.

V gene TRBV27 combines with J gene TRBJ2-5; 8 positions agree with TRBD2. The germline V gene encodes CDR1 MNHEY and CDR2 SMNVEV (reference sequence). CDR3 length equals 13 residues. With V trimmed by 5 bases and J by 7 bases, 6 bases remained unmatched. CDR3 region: CASSTGGRGTQYF. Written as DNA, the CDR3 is TGTGCCAGCAGTACGGGAGGGCGGGGGACCCAGTACTTC.

The CDR3 nucleotides are TGCGCCAGCAGCTTGCAAGCGGGGGGATCCCAAGAGACCCAGTACTTC. This gives the protein CASSLQAGGSQETQYF. The chain couples TRBV5-1 to TRBJ2-5; 9 nucleotides align to TRBD2. CDR3 size: 16 residues. Germline CDR1 SGHRS, CDR2 YFSETQ. V was pared by 1 base and J by 1 base, with 5 bases of the junction left unmatched. Complete variable domain (other parts from reference TRBV5-1 and TRBJ2-5): KAGVTQTPRYLIKTRGQQVTLSCSPISGHRSVSWYQQTPGQGLQFLFEYFSETQRNKGNFPGRFSGRQFSNSRSEMNVSTLELGDSALYLCASSLQAGGSQETQYFGPGTRLLVL.

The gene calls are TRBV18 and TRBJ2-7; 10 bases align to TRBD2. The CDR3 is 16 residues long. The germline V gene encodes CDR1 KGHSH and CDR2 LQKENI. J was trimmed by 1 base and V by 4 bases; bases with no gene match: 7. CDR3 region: CASSLSTSGVSYEQYF. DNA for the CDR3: TGTGCCAGCTCACTCTCAACTAGCGGGGTTTCCTACGAGCAGTACTTC.